One and the same sample provided the 27 T cell receptor beta chains below, sequenced in a study of patients and donors after allogeneic stem cell transplantation. Using its own MiXCR run on the RT-PCR reads, TCRdb lists one record per CDR3 protein. The sample records 100,000 to 130,000 distinct CDR3 sequences, less than 45% being singletons. Material: blood, either unsorted or a sorted T cell fraction (not recorded which). The receptors were gathered from a human donor who was either an allogeneic HSCT recipient or a stem cell or donor lymphocyte infusion donor (not recorded which). It is not recorded whose cells these are; they may come from a transplant donor.

V usage is TRBV20-1 and J usage is TRBJ2-5; 11 positions match TRBD2. Germline V lookup: CDR1 DFQATT, CDR2 SNEGSKA (reference sequence). CDR3 length: 15 residues. Losses at the gene ends were 2 bases for V and 3 bases for J; bases not matched to a gene: 5. CDR3 sequence reads: CSARPGTSGEETQYF. In DNA form, the CDR3 reads TGCAGTGCTAGACCAGGGACTAGCGGAGAAGAGACCCAGTACTTC.

This clonotype has a count of ten or more. V is TRBV7-2 and J is TRBJ1-3, with D perhaps matching TRBD1 (5 bases). The ends were cut back, 5 bases at V and 2 bases at J, with 10 bases in the middle. This CDR3 is built from 14 residues. The germline gives CDR1 SGHTA, CDR2 FQGNSA. The CDR3 DNA sequence: TGTGCCAGCAGCCCCGGGACGGCTGGAAACACCATATATTTT. Translating it yields CASSPGTAGNTIYF.

This clonotype was counted a few times. The chain carries TRBV20-1 and TRBJ1-2; D gene unclear. The CDR3 sequence is 13 residues long. V was shortened by 1 base and J by 8 bases, with 14 bases between the two germline ends. Looked up from germline, CDR1 is DFQATT and CDR2 is SNEGSKA (reference sequence). CDR3 nucleotide sequence: TGCAGTGCTAGAGTTGGACTTACGGGAGGCTACACCTTC. This sequence encodes CSARVGLTGGYTF.

The J gene is TRBJ2-3, the V gene TRBV29-1, with 10 bases fitting TRBD2. Germline CDR1 is SQVTM and CDR2 is ANQGSEA. V lost 4 bases, J lost 0 bases, and 4 bases stayed unmatched. The CDR3 length is 15 residues. This chain's CDR3 is CSVGTSGRSTDTQYF. CDR3 in DNA: TGCAGCGTTGGGACTAGCGGTAGAAGCACAGATACGCAGTATTTT.

The table lists this clonotype with a count of one. J is TRBJ1-6 and V is TRBV4-3; no definite D call. Germline CDR1 LGHNA, CDR2 YSLEER. V was shortened by 1 base and J by 13 bases, with 14 bases between the two germline ends. There are 14 residues in the CDR3. This CDR3 reads CASSQGVSTPPLHF. Written as DNA, the CDR3 is TGCGCCAGCAGCCAAGGGGTCAGTACTCCTCCCCTCCACTTT.

The genes are TRBV27 and TRBJ2-1; D unclear. The CDR3 sequence is 13 residues long. Germline V gene lookup returns CDR1 MNHEY and CDR2 SMNVEV (reference sequence). V lost 0 bases, J lost 8 bases, and 8 bases lay in between. The CDR3 sequence: CASSLSNQDEQFF. CDR3 nucleotide sequence: TGTGCCAGCAGTTTATCGAATCAAGATGAGCAGTTCTTC.

The table lists this clonotype with a few counts. This rearrangement joins TRBV27 to TRBJ2-5; D uncertain. The CDR3 covers 13 residues. CDR1 is MNHEY and CDR2 is SMNVEV in the germline V gene (reference sequence). Trimming took 7 bases from V and 5 from J, leaving 14 bases between them. The CDR3 nucleotides are TGTGCCAGCAAGCCAGCTGGGCGCGAGACCCAGTACTTC. Translated, it gives CASKPAGRETQYF.

In its sample, this clonotype was seen a few times. This sequence joins TRBV11-1 and TRBJ2-1; perhaps D is TRBD1 or TRBD2 (6 bases each). Deletions cut 4 bases from V and 5 bases from J, with 12 bases between. The CDR3 has 14 amino acids. CDR1 is SGHAT and CDR2 is FQDESV in the germline V gene (reference sequence). The CDR3 DNA sequence: TGTGCCAGCAGCTACCAGGGGACTCACAATGAGCAGTTCTTC. Translating it yields CASSYQGTHNEQFF.

The V call is TRBV10-3, the J call TRBJ2-1; 11 positions match TRBD2. The V gene end was trimmed by 1 base and the J gene end by 2 bases; junction bases not matched to a gene: 4. CDR3 length: 17 residues. Germline V lookup: CDR1 ENHRY, CDR2 SYGVKD. CDR3 amino acids: CAISELGGLAAYNEQFF. CDR3 sequence (DNA): TGTGCCATCAGTGAGTTAGGGGGACTAGCGGCCTACAATGAGCAGTTCTTC.

The rearrangement links TRBV20-1 to TRBJ2-3; 8 nucleotides line up with TRBD2. This CDR3 is built from 14 residues. The germline V gene has CDR1 DFQATT and CDR2 SNEGSKA (reference sequence). After removal of 6 bases from V and 2 bases from J, the junction contained 7 bases not matched to a gene. CDR3 residues: CSAKLAASTDTQYF. In DNA form, the CDR3 reads TGCAGTGCAAAACTAGCGGCCTCCACAGATACGCAGTATTTT.

The rearrangement uses TRBV12-3 or TRBV12-4 and TRBJ2-1; 7 bases fit TRBD2. The length of the CDR3 is 14 residues. V trimming: 3 bases; J trimming: 8 bases; junction bases outside the gene matches: 7. The CDR3 loop is CASSFWEGGDEQFF. CDR3 nucleotide sequence: TGTGCCAGCAGTTTTTGGGAGGGAGGCGATGAGCAGTTCTTC.

A few counts support this clonotype. This chain connects TRBV5-1 to TRBJ1-1, with D hard to call. Germline V gene sequence: CDR1 SGHRS, CDR2 YFSETQ. V was trimmed by 4 bases and J by 6 bases, leaving 16 bases between them. The CDR3 sequence is 14 residues long. The CDR3 reads CASSPSGEGAEAFF. CDR3 bases: TGCGCCAGCAGCCCCTCTGGGGAAGGCGCTGAAGCTTTCTTT.

The chain uses TRBV6-6 and TRBJ1-4, with 8 bases matching TRBD1. CDR3 length: 16 amino acids. Per the germline V gene, CDR1 is MNHNY and CDR2 is SVGAGI (reference sequence). J was trimmed by 7 bases and V by 5 bases; bases with no gene match: 12. As DNA, the CDR3 is TGTGCCAGCAGTGCCCTTATGGACAGGGCTAGTGAAAAACTGTTTTTT. It encodes CASSALMDRASEKLFF.

This clonotype was counted only a few times. V is TRBV29-1 and J is TRBJ2-1, with TRBD1 matching over 8 bases. From germline, CDR1 is SQVTM and CDR2 ANQGSEA. After removal of 4 bases from V and 6 bases from J, the junction contained 11 bases not matched to a gene. The CDR3 contains 15 residues. CDR3 protein: CSVARTGRSSNEQFF. The CDR3 DNA reads TGCAGCGTTGCCAGGACAGGGAGGAGCAGCAATGAGCAGTTCTTC.

V gene TRBV7-8 combines with J gene TRBJ1-2; D gene unclear. The germline V and J ends were trimmed by 7 bases and 1 base, with 22 bases remaining between them. Germline-derived CDR1 and CDR2 are SGHVS and FQNEAQ. The CDR3 length is 17 residues. CDR3 coding DNA: TGTGCCAGCACCCGGCGGCAGCGTGGGCGTTTTAACTATGGCTACACCTTC. Translating gives CASTRRQRGRFNYGYTF.

This clonotype turned up a few times. This rearrangement joins TRBV6-5 to TRBJ2-7; 9 bases are a match to TRBD2. The germline gives CDR1 MNHEY, CDR2 SVGAGI. V lost 6 bases to trimming and J lost 0 bases; unmatched junction nucleotides: 6. The CDR3 consists of 15 residues. The CDR3 loop reads CASRSSGRSSYEQYF. CDR3 sequence (DNA): TGTGCCAGCAGGTCAAGCGGGAGGAGCTCCTACGAGCAGTACTTC.

The chain carries TRBV4-2 and TRBJ1-3, with 7 bases lining up with TRBD1. Trimming at V came to 5 bases and at J to 9 bases, leaving 4 bases not matched to a gene. Per germline, CDR1 LGHNA and CDR2 YNFKEQ. The CDR3 has 12 residues. The CDR3 loop reads CASSSQGGTIYF. In DNA form, the CDR3 reads TGTGCCAGCAGCAGTCAGGGGGGCACCATATATTTT.

A few counts support this clonotype. J is TRBJ2-1 and V is TRBV7-9; D may correspond to TRBD1 or TRBD2 (5 bases each). Germline V gene sequence: CDR1 SEHNR, CDR2 FQNEAQ (reference sequence). The CDR3 is 15 residues long. V lost 1 base and J 3 bases, leaving 10 bases between the germline ends. CDR3 in DNA: TGTGCCAGCAGCTTAGAGGGACGACGCTACAATGAGCAGTTCTTC. Encoded protein: CASSLEGRRYNEQFF.

The chain links TRBV10-3 to TRBJ1-1, with a tentative D call TRBD1 (5 bases). V was trimmed by 5 bases and J by 6 bases, leaving 19 bases between them. CDR1 and CDR2 (germline): ENHRY, SYGVKD. This CDR3 contains 15 residues. In nucleotides, the CDR3 is TGTGCCATCAGTCCACAGACACCAGGGACTTCTGAAGCTTTCTTT. Protein sequence: CAISPQTPGTSEAFF.

This clonotype was counted only a few times. The chain uses TRBV20-1 and TRBJ1-6; 7 nucleotides align to TRBD1. The germline V gene has CDR1 DFQATT and CDR2 SNEGSKA (reference sequence). This CDR3 has 14 amino acids. The junction had 2 bases not matched to a gene; V was cut back by 0 bases and J by 6 bases. CDR3 in amino acids: CSARDRGLNSPLHF. The CDR3 nucleotides read TGCAGTGCTAGAGATAGGGGGCTTAATTCACCCCTCCACTTT.

This clonotype was recorded a few times. The J gene is TRBJ1-6, the V gene TRBV12-3 or TRBV12-4; 10 bases line up with TRBD1. The CDR3 has 15 amino acids. V shed 3 bases, J shed 8 bases, and the junction held 4 bases outside the gene matches. The CDR3, as DNA: TGTGCCAGCAGTTTGAAGGGACAGGGGTATTCACCCCTCCACTTT. Its translation: CASSLKGQGYSPLHF.

This clonotype was observed once. The V gene is TRBV14, the J gene TRBJ2-1, with 8 nucleotides matching TRBD2. Germline V CDR1 and CDR2: SGHDN, FVKESK. The CDR3 loop spans 15 amino acids. V trimming: 3 bases; J trimming: 5 bases; junction bases outside the gene matches: 6. The CDR3 DNA follows: TGTGCCAGCAGCCAGAGCGGGAGTGAGGACAATGAGCAGTTCTTC. Its translation: CASSQSGSEDNEQFF.

This clonotype was detected once. The chain recombines TRBV6-2 or TRBV6-3 with TRBJ2-1, with 8 bases lining up with TRBD2. The CDR3 has 17 residues. CDR1 is MNHEY, CDR2 SVGEGT, per germline. V was clipped by 2 bases and J by 1 base; unmatched bases: 7. Here the CDR3 reads CASSYTSGRVSYNEQFF. Written as DNA, the CDR3 is TGTGCCAGCAGTTACACGTCCGGGAGGGTTTCCTACAATGAGCAGTTCTTC.

The CDR3 here is CSARDLAGVEPYNEQFF. The CDR3 DNA reads TGCAGTGCTAGAGATTTAGCGGGAGTGGAGCCCTACAATGAGCAGTTCTTC. This chain joins TRBV20-1 and TRBJ2-1; 9 nucleotides line up with TRBD2. The V and J ends lost 0 bases and 2 bases, in that order; junction bases with no gene match: 8. CDR3 size: 17 residues. Per germline, CDR1 DFQATT and CDR2 SNEGSKA (reference sequence).

This clonotype was seen a single time. The chain is built from TRBV9 and TRBJ2-1; 7 positions match TRBD2. There are 18 residues in the CDR3. V was clipped by 0 bases and J by 0 bases; unmatched bases: 9. CDR1 is SGDLS and CDR2 is YYNGEE in the germline V gene. CDR3 region: CASSVAPASGISYNEQFF. CDR3 nucleotides: TGTGCCAGCAGCGTAGCTCCGGCTAGCGGAATCTCCTACAATGAGCAGTTCTTC. The whole variable domain, remainder taken from reference TRBV9 and TRBJ2-1, is DSGVTQTPKHLITATGQRVTLRCSPRSGDLSVYWYQQSLDQGLQFLIQYYNGEERAKGNILERFSAQQFPDLHSELNLSSLELGDSALYFCASSVAPASGISYNEQFFGPGTRLTVL.

The chain couples TRBV7-9 to TRBJ2-1, with D maybe TRBD2 (6 bases). This CDR3 contains 12 residues. Germline CDR1 reads SEHNR; CDR2 reads FQNEAQ (reference sequence). V dropped 5 bases and J dropped 7 bases, with 9 bases sitting between them. CDR3 bases: TGTGCCAGCAGCGGAGGAGGGAATGAGCAGTTCTTC. Amino acids: CASSGGGNEQFF.

Only a few counts were recorded for this clonotype. An end of the junction differs from the germline gene, which may be a read error. The genes are TRBV5-8 and TRBJ1-6; no firm D call. This CDR3 comprises 13 residues. Germline V lookup: CDR1 SGHTS, CDR2 YDEGEE. The chain's CDR3 is CASSLGPQVLKPF. The CDR3 DNA is TGTGCCAGCAGCTTGGGACCTCAGGTTCTGAAGCCCTTT.